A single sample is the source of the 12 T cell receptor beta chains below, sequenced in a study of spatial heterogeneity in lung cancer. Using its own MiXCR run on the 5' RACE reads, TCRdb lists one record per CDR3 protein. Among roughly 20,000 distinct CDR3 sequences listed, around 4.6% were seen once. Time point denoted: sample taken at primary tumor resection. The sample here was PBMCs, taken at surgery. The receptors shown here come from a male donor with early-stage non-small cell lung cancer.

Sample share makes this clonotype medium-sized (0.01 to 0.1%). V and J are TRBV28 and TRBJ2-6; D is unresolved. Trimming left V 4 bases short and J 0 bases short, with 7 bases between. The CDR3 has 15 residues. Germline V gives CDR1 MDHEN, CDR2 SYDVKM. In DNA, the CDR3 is TGTGCCAGCAGTTCCCCGAGCTCTGGGGCCAACGTCCTGACTTTC. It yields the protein CASSSPSSGANVLTF.

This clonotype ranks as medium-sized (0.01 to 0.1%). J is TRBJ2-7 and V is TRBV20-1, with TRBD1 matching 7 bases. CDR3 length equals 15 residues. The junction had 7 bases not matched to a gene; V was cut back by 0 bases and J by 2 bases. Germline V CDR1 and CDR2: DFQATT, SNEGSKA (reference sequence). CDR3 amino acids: CSARDHRDRTYEQYF. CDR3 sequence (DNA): TGCAGTGCTAGAGACCACCGGGACAGAACCTACGAGCAGTACTTC.

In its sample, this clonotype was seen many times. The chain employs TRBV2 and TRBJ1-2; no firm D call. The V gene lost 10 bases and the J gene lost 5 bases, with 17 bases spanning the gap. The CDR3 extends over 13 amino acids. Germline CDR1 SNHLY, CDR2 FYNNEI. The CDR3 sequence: CAIPLRTFYGYTF. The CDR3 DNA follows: TGTGCCATACCTCTCAGGACCTTTTATGGCTACACCTTC.

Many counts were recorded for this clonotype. DNA of the CDR3: TGTGCCAGCAGCTTGTATGGGGCCTCGCGTGCCCCCCTCCACTTT. This sequence encodes CASSLYGASRAPLHF. This chain connects TRBV5-4 to TRBJ1-6; a weak D match, TRBD1 (5 bases). CDR3 length equals 15 residues. V was cut by 1 base and J by 13 bases, with 18 bases left in between. Germline assignment: CDR1 SGHNT and CDR2 YYREEE (reference sequence).

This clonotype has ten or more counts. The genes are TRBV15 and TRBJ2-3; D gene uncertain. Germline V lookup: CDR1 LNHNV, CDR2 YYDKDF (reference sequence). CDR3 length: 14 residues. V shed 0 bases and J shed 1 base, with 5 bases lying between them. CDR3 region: CATSRDFGTDTQYF. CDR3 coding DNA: TGTGCCACCAGCAGAGATTTTGGCACAGATACGCAGTATTTT.

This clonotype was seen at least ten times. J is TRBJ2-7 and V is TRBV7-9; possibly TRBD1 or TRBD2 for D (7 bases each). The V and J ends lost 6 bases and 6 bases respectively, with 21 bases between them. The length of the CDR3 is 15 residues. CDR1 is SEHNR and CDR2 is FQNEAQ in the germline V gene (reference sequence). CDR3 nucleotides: TGTGCCAGCAGGTCGGCGACAGGGACTATCTCCGAGCAGTACTTC. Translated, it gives CASRSATGTISEQYF.

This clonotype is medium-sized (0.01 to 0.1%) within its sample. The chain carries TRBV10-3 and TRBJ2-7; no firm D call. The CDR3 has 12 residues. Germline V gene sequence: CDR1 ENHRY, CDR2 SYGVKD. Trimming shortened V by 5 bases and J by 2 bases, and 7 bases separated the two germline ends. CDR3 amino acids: CAISPTTYEQYF. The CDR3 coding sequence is TGTGCCATCAGTCCGACGACCTACGAGCAGTACTTC.

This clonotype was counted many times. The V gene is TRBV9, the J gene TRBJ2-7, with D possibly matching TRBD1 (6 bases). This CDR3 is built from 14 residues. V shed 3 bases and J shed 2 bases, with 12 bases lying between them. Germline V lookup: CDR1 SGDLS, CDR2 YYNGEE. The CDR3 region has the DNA TGTGCCAGCAGCGGCGGACAGCCACCCTACGAGCAGTACTTC. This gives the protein CASSGGQPPYEQYF.

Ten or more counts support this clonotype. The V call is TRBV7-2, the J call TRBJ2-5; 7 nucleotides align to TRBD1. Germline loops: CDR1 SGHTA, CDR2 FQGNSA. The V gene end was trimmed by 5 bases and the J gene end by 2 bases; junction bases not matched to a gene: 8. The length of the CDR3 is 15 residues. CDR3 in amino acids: CASSGQGQRQETQYF. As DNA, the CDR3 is TGTGCCAGCAGCGGGCAGGGACAGCGTCAAGAGACCCAGTACTTC. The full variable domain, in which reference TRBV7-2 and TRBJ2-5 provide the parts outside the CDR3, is GAGVSQSPSNKVTEKGKDVELRCDPISGHTALYWYRQSLGQGLEFLIYFQGNSAPDKSGLPSDRFSAERTGGSVSTLTIQRTQQEDSAVYLCASSGQGQRQETQYFGPGTRLLVL.

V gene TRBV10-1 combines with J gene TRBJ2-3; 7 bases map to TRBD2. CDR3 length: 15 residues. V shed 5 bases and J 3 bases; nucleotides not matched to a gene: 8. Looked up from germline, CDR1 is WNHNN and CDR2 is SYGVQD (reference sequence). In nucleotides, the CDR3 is TGCGCCAGCAGTCCCTTAGCGGGCGGGACAGATACGCAGTATTTT. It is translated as CASSPLAGGTDTQYF.

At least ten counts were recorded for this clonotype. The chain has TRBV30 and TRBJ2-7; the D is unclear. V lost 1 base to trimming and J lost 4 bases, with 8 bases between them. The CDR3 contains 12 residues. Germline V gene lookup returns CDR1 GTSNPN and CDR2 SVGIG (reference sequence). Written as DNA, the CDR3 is TGTGCCTGGAGTGGCATGGGGTACGAGCAGTACTTC. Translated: CAWSGMGYEQYF.

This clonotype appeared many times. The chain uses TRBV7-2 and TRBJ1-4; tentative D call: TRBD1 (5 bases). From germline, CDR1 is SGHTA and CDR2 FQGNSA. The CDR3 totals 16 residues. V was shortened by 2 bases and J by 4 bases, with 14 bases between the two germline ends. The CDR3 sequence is CASSLTGTPGNEKLFF. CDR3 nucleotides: TGTGCCAGCAGCTTAACGGGGACTCCCGGTAATGAAAAACTGTTTTTT.